This T cell receptor beta chain was found in a study of blood T cell repertoires in COVID-19. About the study: Some COVID-19 samples were acute and others convalescent; all came from the United States, Italy and Spain.

As originally analysed: How many nucleated cells were present was estimated from reference gene primer amplification. Sequenced by immunoSEQ multiplex PCR; TCRdb stores in-frame clones only, minus some. From that table come the V and J calls and clone size; the DNA was used to work out D and trimming. The sample has 200,000 to 250,000 clones, under 90% seen once. Germline CDR1 reads SGHNT; CDR2 reads YYREEE (reference sequence). There are 16 residues in the CDR3. Trimming took 3 bases from V and 6 from J, leaving 21 bases between them. Someone with COVID-19 had been met by exposed participants within 2 weeks before study entry.

The TCR comes from a woman in her fifties or sixties who had been exposed to COVID-19. The specimen sequenced was PBMCs or T cells enriched from blood (not recorded which). The chain couples TRBV5-4 to TRBJ1-1; possibly TRBD1 for D (6 bases). DNA of the CDR3: TGTGCCAGCAGCTCCCGCAGGTTGGGGGCCCAAGCTGAAGCTTTCTTT. Residues: CASSSRRLGAQAEAFF. Variable domain in full (rest from reference TRBV5-4 and TRBJ1-1): ETGVTQSPTHLIKTRGQQVTLRCSSQSGHNTVSWYQQALGQGPQFIFQYYREEENGRGNFPPRFSGLQFPNYSSELNVNALELDDSALYLCASSSRRLGAQAEAFFGQGTRLTVV.